What follows are 31 T cell receptor beta chains derived from one specimen sequenced in a study of T-cell reconstitution after alpha-beta-depleted transplantation in children (dated by TCRdb to the mid-2010s). The treatment or condition label of this sample denotes: allogeneic hematopoietic cell transplantation with graft depleted of TCRalphabeta T cells and CD19 B cells. The library came from PCR. Data came from an Illumina HiSeq 2500. To normalize quantification of the TCRbeta repertoire, the TCR libraries were built with molecular barcoding that relied on unique molecular identifiers. Using fastp trimming at Q25 and MiXCR clonotype assembly, TCRdb reanalyzed the public sequencing data and kept in-frame beta chains. Each CDR3 protein appears once, grouped with its most common genes and DNA. The sample table contains hundreds of thousands of distinct CDR3 sequences; only one count was recorded for approximately 13% of them. The leading ten clones occupy 2.2% of the sample.

This specimen consisted of PBMCs, mostly from graft donor cells, obtained 360 days after TCRalphabeta/CD19-depleted stem cell transplant. The receptors come from a male patient between 5 and 17 years old who had a stem cell transplant for acute myeloid leukemia, so the T cells may come from the graft donor.

The chain has TRBV20-1 and TRBJ2-7; D gene uncertain. Germline CDR1 and CDR2: DFQATT and SNEGSKA (reference sequence). Deletions cut 1 base from V and 0 bases from J, with 7 bases between. This CDR3 is 13 amino acids long. The CDR3 nucleotides read TGCAGTGCTAGAGCGCCGGTCTCCTACGAGCAGTACTTC. This encodes CSARAPVSYEQYF.

CDR3 coding DNA: TGTGCCGCAGACCTTCACGGGGAGTCGACTAATGAAAAACTGTTTTTT. It codes for CAADLHGESTNEKLFF. This rearrangement joins TRBV7-3 to TRBJ1-4; D is unresolved. Germline assignment: CDR1 SGHTA and CDR2 FQGTGA. The CDR3 has 16 amino acids. Trimming removed 11 bases at V and 2 bases at J, with 21 bases between. The variable domain in full, with the rest retrieved from reference TRBV7-3 and TRBJ1-4, is GAGVSQTPSNKVTEKGKYVELRCDPISGHTALYWYRQSLGQGPEFLIYFQGTGAADDSGLPNDRFFAVRPEGSVSTLKIQRTERGDSAVYLCAADLHGESTNEKLFFGSGTQLSVL.

This clonotype was found a few times. V gene TRBV25-1 combines with J gene TRBJ2-1; 7 bases agree with TRBD1. J was trimmed by 10 bases and V by 4 bases; bases with no gene match: 7. Germline V gene sequence: CDR1 MGHDK, CDR2 SYGVNS. The CDR3 contains 13 residues. The CDR3 spells CASSGPTGEEQFF. The CDR3 DNA sequence: TGTGCCAGCAGTGGACCAACAGGGGAAGAGCAGTTCTTC.

The chain carries TRBV5-4 and TRBJ2-2; either TRBD1 or TRBD2 may fit D (5 bases each). The CDR3 sequence is 16 residues long. Germline CDR1 reads SGHNT; CDR2 reads YYREEE (reference sequence). V was pared by 6 bases and J by 0 bases, with 15 bases between. The CDR3 here is CASTPGLGANTGELFF. The CDR3 coding sequence is TGTGCCAGCACTCCGGGGTTAGGGGCGAACACCGGGGAGCTGTTTTTT.

J is TRBJ2-7 and V is TRBV28; a weak D match, TRBD1 (6 bases). Germline V gene data show CDR1 as MDHEN and CDR2 as SYDVKM. The V and J ends lost 7 bases and 4 bases respectively, with 20 bases between them. The CDR3 contains 15 residues. The CDR3: CASTRTVWGLYEQYF. CDR3 nucleotide sequence: TGTGCCAGCACCCGGACAGTTTGGGGCCTTTACGAGCAGTACTTC.

This clonotype was observed a few times. In nucleotides, the CDR3 is TGCAGCGTTGTTGGCTCTGGAAACACCATATATTTT. Translation: CSVVGSGNTIYF. The V call is TRBV29-1, the J call TRBJ1-3; D is undetermined. This CDR3 comprises 12 residues. Germline-derived CDR1 and CDR2 are SQVTM and ANQGSEA. V was pared by 4 bases and J by 0 bases, with 4 bases between.

This clonotype was picked up many times. The chain combines TRBV20-1 with TRBJ2-1; maybe TRBD2 (6 bases). Trimming pared 6 bases from V and 0 bases from J, leaving 15 bases between. CDR1 DFQATT and CDR2 SNEGSKA come from the germline V gene (reference sequence). The CDR3 runs 15 residues. The CDR3 spells CSAPRGLSSYNEQFF. The CDR3 DNA sequence: TGCAGTGCCCCTCGGGGGTTAAGCTCCTACAATGAGCAGTTCTTC.

The chain combines TRBV7-9 with TRBJ2-5; possibly TRBD1 for D (5 bases). CDR3 length: 16 residues. CDR1 is SEHNR, CDR2 FQNEAQ, per germline (reference sequence). The ends were cut back, 2 bases at V and 4 bases at J, with 17 bases in the middle. The CDR3 nucleotides read TGTGCCAGCAGCTTAAGCTGGACACTCTTGGGAGAGACCCAGTACTTC. Protein sequence: CASSLSWTLLGETQYF.

In the case of this clonotype: The CDR3 does not end in the conserved phenylalanine or tryptophan, so this is likely a read error. The DNA is omitted, as the CDR3 cannot be located on it reliably, and the CDR3 follows TCRdb's listing. The chain carries TRBV20-1 and TRBJ2-4; TRBD2 is the table's D call and was not checked against the DNA. Germline V gene sequence: CDR1 DFQATT, CDR2 SNEGSKA (reference sequence). The CDR3 totals 13 residues, both ends included. CDR3 in amino acids: CSARSLAGGPRYC.

This clonotype was seen more than once but under ten times. The V and J genes are TRBV2 and TRBJ2-7; 11 bases match TRBD2. V lost 6 bases and J lost 4; bases outside the gene matches: 8. This CDR3 spans 15 amino acids. Germline V gene lookup returns CDR1 SNHLY and CDR2 FYNNEI. CDR3 sequence (DNA): TGTGCCAGCAGGGAGACTAGCGGGAACTCATACGAGCAGTACTTC. Protein product: CASRETSGNSYEQYF.

The J gene is TRBJ1-5, the V gene TRBV12-3 or TRBV12-4; D perhaps matches TRBD1 (6 bases). V was cut by 1 base and J by 4 bases, with 8 bases left in between. This CDR3 comprises 14 residues. The CDR3: CASSLDRENQPQHF. CDR3 sequence (DNA): TGTGCCAGCAGTTTAGACAGGGAAAATCAGCCCCAGCATTTT.

This clonotype occurred a few times. The chain joins TRBV4-3 to TRBJ2-1, with TRBD2 matching over 7 bases. The CDR3 has 15 residues. Germline V gene lookup returns CDR1 LGHNA and CDR2 YSLEER. With 6 bases clipped from V and 6 bases from J, the junction kept 11 bases outside the gene matches. The CDR3 sequence is CASSEGSGTLNEQFF. The CDR3 DNA reads as TGCGCCAGCAGTGAAGGAAGCGGGACGCTCAATGAGCAGTTCTTC.

The chain combines TRBV5-1 with TRBJ2-1; TRBD2 aligns across 7 bases. Germline trimming cut 0 bases from V and 9 bases from J; bases unmatched to any gene: 9. The CDR3 loop spans 15 amino acids. Germline V gene data show CDR1 as SGHRS and CDR2 as YFSETQ. The CDR3 DNA is TGCGCCAGCAGCTTGGGCTGGGGGAGGGGCGTTGAGCAGTTCTTC. Translation: CASSLGWGRGVEQFF.

CDR3 in amino acids: CSASSRTGPDTQYF. The CDR3 coding sequence is TGCAGTGCTAGCTCCCGGACAGGGCCAGATACGCAGTATTTT. This chain links TRBV20-1 with TRBJ2-3; TRBD1 matches at 8 bases. CDR1 is DFQATT, CDR2 SNEGSKA, per germline (reference sequence). This CDR3 has 14 residues. Losses at the gene ends were 3 bases for V and 4 bases for J; bases not matched to a gene: 6.

The table lists this clonotype with a few counts. The chain links TRBV7-2 to TRBJ2-7; D remains ambiguous. CDR1 and CDR2 (germline): SGHTA, FQGNSA. Between the trimmed V and J ends, which lost 5 bases and 6 bases, there was a span of 11 bases. The CDR3 covers 12 residues. Here the CDR3 DNA reads TGTGCCAGCAGCCTAGGGAATACCGAGCAGTACTTC. Residues: CASSLGNTEQYF.

The chain uses TRBV20-1 and TRBJ2-1; 7 positions agree with TRBD2. V shed 4 bases, J shed 4 bases, and the junction held 4 bases outside the gene matches. This CDR3 is 13 amino acids long. Germline V lookup: CDR1 DFQATT, CDR2 SNEGSKA (reference sequence). CDR3 nucleotides: TGCAGTGCTAAGGGACTACGATACAATGAGCAGTTCTTC. Translated: CSAKGLRYNEQFF.

This clonotype was recorded at least ten times. The chain couples TRBV28 to TRBJ2-7, with 8 bases fitting TRBD2. Trimming at V came to 5 bases and at J to 2 bases, leaving 8 bases not matched to a gene. There are 15 residues in the CDR3. Germline CDR1 MDHEN, CDR2 SYDVKM. CDR3: CASSPSGSGAYEQYF. The CDR3 DNA reads as TGTGCCAGCAGTCCGAGCGGGAGCGGGGCCTACGAGCAGTACTTC.

The chain couples TRBV28 to TRBJ2-7; D call uncertain. Trimming cost V 8 bases and J 3 bases, with 14 bases left between them. Germline CDR1 MDHEN, CDR2 SYDVKM. The CDR3 is made up of 13 amino acids. The chain's CDR3 is CASASGLVYEQYF. The DNA for the CDR3 is TGTGCCAGCGCCTCGGGTCTGGTCTACGAGCAGTACTTC.

The rearrangement joins TRBV25-1 to TRBJ1-1; D gene ambiguous. CDR3 length: 11 amino acids. Germline V CDR1 and CDR2: MGHDK, SYGVNS. V was pared by 3 bases and J by 8 bases, with 7 bases between. CDR3 sequence: CASSELGEAFF. The CDR3 coding sequence is TGTGCCAGCAGTGAGTTGGGAGAAGCTTTCTTT.

The chain joins TRBV20-1 to TRBJ1-1; D may be TRBD1 (6 bases). CDR1 is DFQATT, CDR2 SNEGSKA, per germline (reference sequence). V lost 1 base to trimming and J lost 5 bases, with 17 bases between them. The CDR3 has 15 amino acids. The CDR3 sequence is CSARVFGGLRTEAFF. CDR3 nucleotides: TGCAGTGCTAGAGTATTCGGGGGGCTGAGGACTGAAGCTTTCTTT.

In its sample, this clonotype was seen many times. The chain is built from TRBV29-1 and TRBJ2-1; D gene ambiguous. The germline gives CDR1 SQVTM, CDR2 ANQGSEA. The CDR3 has 13 amino acids. V lost 6 bases, J lost 0 bases, and 9 bases lay in between. The CDR3 loop reads CSVELLSYNEQFF. The CDR3 nucleotides read TGCAGCGTCGAACTTCTCTCCTACAATGAGCAGTTCTTC.

This clonotype was observed a few times. V and J are TRBV12-3 or TRBV12-4 and TRBJ2-1; 10 positions match TRBD2. The V and J ends lost 5 bases and 5 bases, in that order; junction bases with no gene match: 6. The CDR3 is 15 residues long. This chain's CDR3 is CASSGWTSGNNEQFF. As DNA, the CDR3 is TGTGCCAGCAGTGGATGGACTAGCGGAAACAATGAGCAGTTCTTC.

This chain links TRBV20-1 with TRBJ2-7, with 9 bases aligning to TRBD1. Germline V gives CDR1 DFQATT, CDR2 SNEGSKA (reference sequence). The CDR3 runs to 13 residues. With V trimmed by 6 bases and J by 3 bases, 6 bases remained unmatched. CDR3 in DNA: TGCAGTGCGCCGGGACAGGGCTACTACGAGCAGTACTTC. Its protein is CSAPGQGYYEQYF.

This clonotype was picked up many times. The chain recombines TRBV6-5 with TRBJ2-3; D is possibly TRBD2 (6 bases). V was trimmed by 2 bases and J by 3 bases, leaving 9 bases between them. Germline CDR1 is MNHEY and CDR2 is SVGAGI. The CDR3 is made up of 14 amino acids. The CDR3 sequence is CASSYGGGTDTQYF. CDR3 DNA: TGTGCCAGCAGTTACGGAGGAGGGACAGATACGCAGTATTTT.

At least ten counts were recorded for this clonotype. The chain is built from TRBV7-8 and TRBJ1-6; 7 bases align to TRBD1. CDR3 size: 15 residues. V trimming: 5 bases; J trimming: 6 bases; junction bases outside the gene matches: 7. The germline gives CDR1 SGHVS, CDR2 FQNEAQ. This chain's CDR3 is CASSPRQGRNSPLHF. The CDR3 DNA sequence: TGTGCCAGCAGCCCCCGACAGGGTCGTAATTCACCCCTCCACTTT. The full variable domain, rest sourced from reference TRBV7-8 and TRBJ1-6, is GAGVSQSPRYKVAKRGQDVALRCDPISGHVSLFWYQQALGQGPEFLTYFQNEAQLDKSGLPSDRFFAERPEGSVSTLKIQRTQQEDSAVYLCASSPRQGRNSPLHFGNGTRLTVT.

This clonotype was recorded at least ten times. J is TRBJ2-7 and V is TRBV7-6; D might be TRBD1 (5 bases). Germline CDR1 SGHVS, CDR2 FNYEAQ. V was trimmed by 5 bases and J by 3 bases, leaving 11 bases between them. The CDR3 covers 13 residues. CDR3: CASSSAGHYEQYF. CDR3 bases: TGTGCCAGCAGCAGTGCAGGGCACTACGAGCAGTACTTC.

The gene calls are TRBV4-3 and TRBJ2-1; 9 bases fit TRBD2. The CDR3 is 18 amino acids. The ends lost 0 bases at V and 8 bases at J; junction bases unmatched: 14. Per germline, CDR1 LGHNA and CDR2 YSLEER. The CDR3 DNA reads as TGCGCCAGCAGCCAAGACGACCTGGCGCGGGAGGGCCGCTATGAGCAGTTCTTC. Protein: CASSQDDLAREGRYEQFF.

This clonotype has at least ten counts. The gene calls are TRBV29-1 and TRBJ2-1; no reliable D call. V was shortened by 7 bases and J by 6 bases, with 10 bases between the two germline ends. The CDR3 is 11 amino acids. Germline V CDR1 and CDR2: SQVTM, ANQGSEA. CDR3: CSAVRTNEQFF. The CDR3 DNA is TGCAGCGCCGTGAGGACCAATGAGCAGTTCTTC.

This clonotype was detected many times. An end of the junction does not agree with germline; a read error may underlie this. This sequence joins TRBV12-3 or TRBV12-4 and TRBJ1-5; D is undetermined. CDR3 length equals 14 residues. The CDR3 loop is CASSFEGSNQPQHF. DNA for the CDR3: TGCGCCAGCAGCTTTGAGGGAAGCAATCAGCCCCAGCATTTT.

The chain has TRBV28 and TRBJ1-2; D possibly corresponds to TRBD1 (6 bases). Germline loops: CDR1 MDHEN, CDR2 SYDVKM. The CDR3 extends over 14 amino acids. V was trimmed by 6 bases and J by 2 bases, leaving 13 bases between them. The CDR3 sequence: CASSSGGQNYGYTF. CDR3 in DNA: TGTGCCAGCAGCTCCGGGGGGCAGAACTATGGCTACACCTTC.

This chain links TRBV20-1 with TRBJ2-7; 7 bases line up with TRBD2. Germline loops: CDR1 DFQATT, CDR2 SNEGSKA (reference sequence). The trim removed 3 bases at V and 4 bases at J, leaving 9 bases unmatched. The CDR3 is made up of 14 amino acids. CDR3 sequence: CSASIPGAGYEQYF. The CDR3 coding sequence is TGCAGTGCTAGTATTCCGGGAGCGGGATACGAGCAGTACTTC.